This T cell receptor beta chain was retrieved from a study of response to subunit inactivated influenza vaccine. A note on this clonotype: The antigen is unknown.

TCRdb re-analysed the RT-PCR reads in MiXCR, keeping a single row per CDR3 protein. The data show some 520,000 distinct CDR3 sequences, about 15% seen once. V lost 0 bases and J 1 base, leaving 10 bases between the germline ends. CDR3 size: 15 residues. Germline V CDR1 and CDR2: GTSNPN, SVGIG (reference sequence). Study-wide results and caveats: Each seasonal influenza vaccination recruits few new T cells, the authors suggested.

Specimen: CD4+ T cells sorted from PBMCs, collected 23 to 25 months after vaccination. V gene TRBV30 combines with J gene TRBJ1-3; D not certain. The TCR originated in a man aged 50 to 69 who received an inactivated influenza vaccine. CDR3 DNA sequence: TGTGCCTGGAGTGTACCAAGGATGTCTGGAAACACCATATATTTT. Amino acids: CAWSVPRMSGNTIYF.